Following are 21 T cell receptor beta chains from one sample sequenced in a study of blood T cell repertoires in COVID-19. Data came from immunoSEQ multiplex PCR; TCRdb stores just in-frame clones and leaves some out. This table has fewer than 40,000 clones, roughly nine tenths appearing once. Sequencing used peripheral blood. The source of these receptors is a human donor with active COVID-19. The donor label of this sample is uncertain.

The chain links TRBV2 to TRBJ2-7; TRBD1 matches 8 bases. Germline CDR1 is SNHLY and CDR2 is FYNNEI. The CDR3 extends over 15 amino acids. Losses at the gene ends were 6 bases for V and 5 bases for J; bases not matched to a gene: 12. In DNA form, the CDR3 reads TGTGCCAGCAGCCCCGGACAGGGTTATATCAACGAGCAGTACTTC. Translation gives CASSPGQGYINEQYF.

The rearrangement joins TRBV27 to TRBJ2-7, with TRBD1 identical over 7 bases. The junction had 7 bases not matched to a gene; V was cut back by 3 bases and J by 2 bases. Germline lookup yields CDR1 MNHEY and CDR2 SMNVEV (reference sequence). The CDR3 spans 15 residues. The CDR3 loop reads CASSLETGIPYEQYF. The CDR3 DNA is TGTGCCAGCAGTTTGGAGACAGGGATCCCCTACGAGCAGTACTTC.

The chain joins TRBV19 to TRBJ2-1; 10 bases fit TRBD2. Per the germline V gene, CDR1 is LNHDA and CDR2 is SQIVND (reference sequence). V was clipped by 5 bases and J by 10 bases; unmatched bases: 8. The CDR3 extends over 14 amino acids. The CDR3: CASSQGLASLEQFF. CDR3 nucleotides: TGTGCCAGTAGTCAGGGACTAGCGTCCCTGGAGCAGTTCTTC.

The chain has TRBV5-1 and TRBJ2-1; D is perhaps TRBD1 (5 bases). CDR3 length equals 15 residues. The V end was cut by 7 bases, the J end by 2 bases, with 16 bases between. The germline gives CDR1 SGHRS, CDR2 YFSETQ. The CDR3: CASEQGIGAYNEQFF. For the CDR3, the DNA is TGCGCCAGCGAGCAGGGTATTGGGGCCTACAATGAGCAGTTCTTC.

The CDR3 protein is CASSVVGSNSPLHF. For the CDR3, the DNA is TGTGCCAGCAGCGTAGTTGGTAGTAATTCACCCCTCCACTTT. This chain links TRBV9 with TRBJ1-6, with D unclear. Germline V gene data show CDR1 as SGDLS and CDR2 as YYNGEE. V lost 0 bases to trimming and J lost 6 bases, with 7 bases between them. This CDR3 spans 14 amino acids.

V and J are TRBV18 and TRBJ2-7, with 8 bases lining up with TRBD2. The J segment lost 3 bases and the V segment lost 2 bases, leaving 6 bases of the junction unmatched. Germline loops: CDR1 KGHSH, CDR2 LQKENI. The CDR3 consists of 15 residues. The CDR3 DNA follows: TGTGCCAGCTCACCAGTGAGCGGGAGCGGCTACGAGCAGTACTTC. Its translation is CASSPVSGSGYEQYF.

The chain recombines TRBV7-2 with TRBJ1-6; the D gene is possibly TRBD1 (5 bases). Trimming pared 0 bases from V and 3 bases from J, leaving 9 bases between. The length of the CDR3 is 16 residues. Per germline, CDR1 SGHTA and CDR2 FQGNSA. The CDR3 coding sequence is TGTGCCAGCAGCTTAGCAGCGGGACTCTATAATTCACCCCTCCACTTT. Amino acids: CASSLAAGLYNSPLHF.

This clone turned up a few times. The chain recombines TRBV7-2 with TRBJ2-3, with 9 bases identical to TRBD2. V lost 1 base, J lost 3 bases, and 5 bases stayed unmatched. This CDR3 region has 16 residues. Germline CDR1 is SGHTA and CDR2 is FQGNSA. CDR3 DNA sequence: TGTGCCAGCAGCTTAGGGGTTAGCGGGAGTACAGATACGCAGTATTTT. It is translated as CASSLGVSGSTDTQYF.

The chain is built from TRBV7-9 and TRBJ2-1, with D perhaps TRBD1 (6 bases). Trimming took off 6 bases at V and 4 bases at J, with 7 bases between the two ends. The CDR3 has 12 amino acids. Germline CDR1 and CDR2: SEHNR and FQNEAQ (reference sequence). CDR3 residues: CASRDRYNEQFF. As DNA, the CDR3 is TGTGCCAGCAGGGACAGATACAATGAGCAGTTCTTC. Full variable domain (rest looked up from reference TRBV7-9 and TRBJ2-1): DTGVSQNPRHKITKRGQNVTFRCDPISEHNRLYWYRQTLGQGPEFLTYFQNEAQLEKSRLLSDRFSAERPKGSFSTLEIQRTEQGDSAMYLCASRDRYNEQFFGPGTRLTVL.

CDR3 residues: CASSNRGPQETQYF. DNA for the CDR3: TGTGCCAGCAGCAACAGGGGGCCCCAAGAGACCCAGTACTTC. The chain employs TRBV11-3 and TRBJ2-5; TRBD1 agrees at 9 bases. Germline CDR1 and CDR2: SGHNT and YENEEA. The CDR3 runs to 14 residues. The V and J ends lost 5 bases and 1 base, in that order; junction bases with no gene match: 2.

The chain links TRBV27 to TRBJ2-2; D gene unclear. The CDR3 has 15 residues. V dropped 8 bases and J dropped 6 bases, with 19 bases sitting between them. Germline V lookup: CDR1 MNHEY, CDR2 SMNVEV (reference sequence). In nucleotides, the CDR3 is TGTGCCAGCTCTTCTGACTCCTCCCTCGCCGGGGAGCTGTTTTTT. Residues: CASSSDSSLAGELFF.

V usage is TRBV24-1 and J usage is TRBJ1-1; 7 nucleotides agree with TRBD1. This CDR3 comprises 13 residues. V lost 2 bases, J lost 11 bases, and 7 bases stayed unmatched. Per the germline V gene, CDR1 is KGHDR and CDR2 is SFDVKD. The CDR3 DNA reads as TGTGCCACCAGTGATTCGACAGGGCGTTTTGCTTTCTTT. This encodes CATSDSTGRFAFF.

The rearrangement uses TRBV9 and TRBJ1-1, with a tentative D call TRBD1 (5 bases). Germline values: CDR1 SGDLS, CDR2 YYNGEE. The CDR3 consists of 14 residues. Between the trimmed V and J ends, which lost 4 bases and 2 bases, there was a span of 12 bases. The CDR3 bases are TGTGCCAGCAGCAAACGGACATTTAACACTGAAGCTTTCTTT. This translates into CASSKRTFNTEAFF.

J is TRBJ2-1 and V is TRBV9, with D possibly matching TRBD2 (5 bases). Germline loops: CDR1 SGDLS, CDR2 YYNGEE. Between the trimmed V and J ends, which lost 4 bases and 7 bases, there was a span of 9 bases. CDR3 size: 12 residues. CDR3 protein: CASSPDWNEQFF. In DNA form, the CDR3 reads TGTGCCAGCAGCCCGGACTGGAATGAGCAGTTCTTC.

Only one count was recorded for this clone. V and J are TRBV25-1 and TRBJ2-1, with 10 bases lining up with TRBD1. The CDR3 spans 14 residues. Germline-derived CDR1 and CDR2 are MGHDK and SYGVNS. V shed 3 bases and J 4 bases; nucleotides not matched to a gene: 0. The CDR3 here is CASSEGQGYNEQFF. DNA for the CDR3: TGTGCCAGCAGTGAGGGACAGGGGTACAATGAGCAGTTCTTC.

This clone was counted once. The rearrangement joins TRBV5-4 to TRBJ2-5; 7 nucleotides agree with TRBD2. Unmatched junction bases numbered 13, after V lost 1 base and J lost 7 bases. The CDR3 is made up of 16 amino acids. Germline V gene sequence: CDR1 SGHNT, CDR2 YYREEE (reference sequence). In nucleotides, the CDR3 is TGTGCCAGCAGCTTGATAGTGGGAGGGCCAGCAGCGACCCAGTACTTC. Residues: CASSLIVGGPAATQYF.

J is TRBJ2-1 and V is TRBV7-2, with 12 bases that match TRBD2. This CDR3 has 16 residues. V lost 4 bases and J lost 9; bases outside the gene matches: 10. The germline gives CDR1 SGHTA, CDR2 FQGNSA. The CDR3 protein is CASSSISSGGAIEQFF. The CDR3 coding sequence is TGTGCCAGCAGCTCAATTTCTAGCGGGGGGGCTATTGAGCAGTTCTTC.

V gene TRBV7-9 combines with J gene TRBJ2-1; D is ambiguous. Germline CDR1 is SEHNR and CDR2 is FQNEAQ (reference sequence). V dropped 3 bases and J dropped 6 bases, with 12 bases sitting between them. CDR3 length equals 14 residues. The CDR3 reads CASSLSTTLNEQFF. CDR3 coding DNA: TGTGCCAGCAGCTTGTCCACGACTCTCAATGAGCAGTTCTTC.

The chain is built from TRBV7-9 and TRBJ2-3; D is possibly TRBD1 (5 bases). Trimming removed 2 bases at V and 6 bases at J, with 12 bases between. This CDR3 has 14 amino acids. Germline CDR1 reads SEHNR; CDR2 reads FQNEAQ (reference sequence). CDR3 loop: CASSLTSKGDTQYF. The CDR3 DNA reads as TGTGCCAGCAGCTTAACGTCGAAGGGGGATACGCAGTATTTT.

V usage is TRBV24-1 and J usage is TRBJ2-3, with 12 bases lining up with TRBD1. CDR1 and CDR2 from the germline V gene are KGHDR and SFDVKD. The CDR3 spans 17 residues. J gave up 3 bases and V 4 bases, and 7 bases lay outside the gene matches. The CDR3: CATSDSGTGGATDTQYF. In nucleotides, the CDR3 is TGTGCCACCAGTGACTCCGGGACAGGGGGCGCGACAGATACGCAGTATTTT.

The chain is built from TRBV7-2 and TRBJ2-3, with 9 bases matching TRBD1. CDR3 length equals 16 residues. V trimming: 5 bases; J trimming: 2 bases; junction bases outside the gene matches: 8. Germline CDR1 is SGHTA and CDR2 is FQGNSA. CDR3 residues: CASSPWGQGLTDTQYF. The CDR3 DNA reads TGTGCCAGCAGCCCATGGGGACAGGGACTCACAGATACGCAGTATTTT. The full variable domain, its missing parts supplied by reference TRBV7-2 and TRBJ2-3, is GAGVSQSPSNKVTEKGKDVELRCDPISGHTALYWYRQSLGQGLEFLIYFQGNSAPDKSGLPSDRFSAERTGGSVSTLTIQRTQQEDSAVYLCASSPWGQGLTDTQYFGPGTRLTVL.